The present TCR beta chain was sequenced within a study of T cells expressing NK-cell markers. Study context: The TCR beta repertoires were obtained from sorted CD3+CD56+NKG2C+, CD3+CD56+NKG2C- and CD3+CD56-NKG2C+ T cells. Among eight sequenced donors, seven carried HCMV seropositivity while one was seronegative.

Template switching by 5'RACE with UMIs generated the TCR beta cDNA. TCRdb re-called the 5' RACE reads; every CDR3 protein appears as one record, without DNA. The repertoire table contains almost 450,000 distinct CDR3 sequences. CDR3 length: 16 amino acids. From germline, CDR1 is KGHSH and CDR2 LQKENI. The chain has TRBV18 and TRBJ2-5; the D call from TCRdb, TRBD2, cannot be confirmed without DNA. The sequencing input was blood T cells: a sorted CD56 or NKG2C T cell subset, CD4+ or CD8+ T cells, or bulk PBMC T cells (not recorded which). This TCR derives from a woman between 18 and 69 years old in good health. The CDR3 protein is CASSPPGLAGQETQYF.